The 20 T cell receptor beta chains in this list originate from one sample, sequenced in a study of graft-versus-host responses after intestinal transplantation. Only in-frame clones appear in the TCRdb table, and some are missing; sequencing was by immunoSEQ multiplex PCR. The sample contains 75,000 to 100,000 clones, roughly 92% of which appear only once. Their recognized antigens are unknown. The starting material was unstimulated CD4+ T cells sorted from spleen or lymph node cells, obtained before intestinal transplant. Source of these receptors: a human donor who received an intestinal transplant.

The J gene is TRBJ1-5, the V gene TRBV6-1; tentatively, D is TRBD1 (5 bases). The CDR3 is made up of 15 amino acids. Per germline, CDR1 MNHNS and CDR2 SASEGT. The ends were cut back, 4 bases at V and 4 bases at J, with 14 bases in the middle. CDR3: CASSGLPGGNQPQHF. CDR3 DNA: TGTGCCAGCAGTGGACTACCCGGGGGGAATCAGCCCCAGCATTTT.

This chain links TRBV2 with TRBJ1-6, with TRBD1 matching 7 bases. This CDR3 comprises 14 residues. Germline loops: CDR1 SNHLY, CDR2 FYNNEI. The junction had 8 bases not matched to a gene; V was cut back by 8 bases and J by 7 bases. The CDR3 here is CASDRDSRNSPLHF. The CDR3 nucleotides are TGTGCCAGCGATAGGGACAGCCGGAATTCACCCCTCCACTTT. Filled out from reference TRBV2 and TRBJ1-6, the complete variable domain reads EPEVTQTPSHQVTQMGQEVILRCVPISNHLYFYWYRQILGQKVEFLVSFYNNEISEKSEIFDDQFSVERPDGSNFTLKIRSTKLEDSAMYFCASDRDSRNSPLHFGNGTRLTVT.

Worth noting for this clone: Other DNA sequences within the sample encode an identical CDR3. This chain links TRBV30 with TRBJ2-7; perhaps TRBD2 as D (6 bases). V was pared by 0 bases and J by 7 bases, with 7 bases between. The CDR3 sequence is 11 residues long. CDR1 and CDR2 from the germline V gene are GTSNPN and SVGIG (reference sequence). DNA of the CDR3: TGTGCCTGGAGTGTCGGGGGTGAGCAGTACTTC. As protein: CAWSVGGEQYF.

The rearrangement joins TRBV6-1 to TRBJ1-6; D is possibly TRBD1 (5 bases). The V gene's germline CDR1 is MNHNS and CDR2 SASEGT. This CDR3 has 15 amino acids. The V and J ends lost 2 bases and 13 bases respectively, with 18 bases between them. The DNA for the CDR3 is TGTGCCAGCAGTGAAATTGTGCAGGGCGTGGTGCCCCTCCACTTT. Its protein product is CASSEIVQGVVPLHF.

The rearrangement uses TRBV19 and TRBJ1-2, with a possible D match to TRBD1 (5 bases). In germline, CDR1 is LNHDA, CDR2 SQIVND (reference sequence). V lost 5 bases to trimming and J lost 5 bases, with 12 bases between them. The CDR3 loop spans 13 amino acids. The CDR3 nucleotides are TGTGCCAGTAGTCCCCAGGGTGGATATGGCTACACCTTC. It specifies CASSPQGGYGYTF. Looking up the rest from reference TRBV19 and TRBJ1-2 gives the full variable domain: DGGITQSPKYLFRKEGQNVTLSCEQNLNHDAMYWYRQDPGQGLRLIYYSQIVNDFQKGDIAEGYSVSREKKESFPLTVTSAQKNPTAFYLCASSPQGGYGYTFGSGTRLTVV.

The V and J genes are TRBV19 and TRBJ2-7; TRBD1 is a possible D gene (7 bases). The CDR3 consists of 17 residues. The germline gives CDR1 LNHDA, CDR2 SQIVND (reference sequence). V was trimmed by 1 base and J by 2 bases, leaving 18 bases between them. The CDR3 coding sequence is TGTGCCAGTAGTATAGGGCCCGGCGGGACAGCTCCCTACGAGCAGTACTTC. Protein: CASSIGPGGTAPYEQYF.

J is TRBJ2-5 and V is TRBV5-4; D not resolved. The V end lost 4 bases, the J end lost 5 bases, and 9 bases lay between the germline ends. This CDR3 contains 12 residues. Germline V gene data show CDR1 as SGHNT and CDR2 as YYREEE (reference sequence). This CDR3 reads CASSLLKETQYF. As DNA, the CDR3 is TGTGCCAGCAGCCTACTGAAGGAGACCCAGTACTTC.

This chain links TRBV6-5 with TRBJ2-7; tentative D call: TRBD2 (5 bases). V gave up 7 bases and J gave up 2 bases, with 12 bases separating them. Germline assignment: CDR1 MNHEY and CDR2 SVGAGI. This CDR3 has 13 amino acids. The CDR3 here is CASNPPGTYEQYF. The CDR3 DNA sequence: TGTGCCAGCAACCCGCCCGGGACCTACGAGCAGTACTTC.

The chain is built from TRBV18 and TRBJ2-7; the match to TRBD1 covers 9 bases. With 1 base clipped from V and 0 bases from J, the junction kept 4 bases outside the gene matches. Germline loops: CDR1 KGHSH, CDR2 LQKENI. The CDR3 totals 16 residues. CDR3 sequence: CASSPLSGQGSYEQYF. The CDR3 DNA is TGTGCCAGCTCACCACTTTCGGGACAGGGCTCCTACGAGCAGTACTTC.

CDR3 residues: CASSGDRAYGYTF. CDR3 in DNA: TGTGCCAGCAGCGGCGACAGGGCCTATGGCTACACCTTC. The chain joins TRBV6-1 to TRBJ1-2; 7 bases match TRBD1. Germline V gene data show CDR1 as MNHNS and CDR2 as SASEGT. The V segment lost 6 bases and the J segment 4 bases; nucleotides outside the gene matches: 5. This CDR3 contains 13 residues.

The chain recombines TRBV10-3 with TRBJ2-5; TRBD2 agrees at 9 bases. The CDR3 is 16 amino acids. CDR1 and CDR2 from the germline V gene are ENHRY and SYGVKD. V shed 5 bases and J 0 bases; nucleotides not matched to a gene: 7. The DNA of the CDR3 is TGTGCCATCAGTCCCGGACTAGCGCGTTACCAAGAGACCCAGTACTTC. Translation gives CAISPGLARYQETQYF.

This clone was seen once. V is TRBV4-1 and J is TRBJ1-3, with D possibly being TRBD1 (5 bases). Germline V gives CDR1 MGHRA, CDR2 YSYEKL. Trimming shortened V by 0 bases and J by 2 bases, and 11 bases separated the two germline ends. This CDR3 has 16 residues. The CDR3 region is CASSQDRAGAGNTIYF. CDR3 nucleotides: TGCGCCAGCAGCCAAGATCGGGCGGGGGCTGGAAACACCATATATTTT.

This chain connects TRBV4-2 to TRBJ1-6; 10 bases agree with TRBD1. V lost 1 base to trimming and J lost 6 bases; unmatched junction nucleotides: 0. This CDR3 has 15 residues. The germline V gene has CDR1 LGHNA and CDR2 YNFKEQ. In DNA form, the CDR3 reads TGTGCCAGCAGCCAAGGACAGGGGGCTAATTCACCCCTCCACTTT. Protein sequence: CASSQGQGANSPLHF.

The V gene is TRBV6-5, the J gene TRBJ2-7; a possible D gene is TRBD2 (5 bases). This CDR3 comprises 14 residues. In germline, CDR1 is MNHEY, CDR2 SVGAGI. V was cut by 4 bases and J by 5 bases, with 15 bases left in between. DNA of the CDR3: TGTGCCAGCAGTTTCGTGGGAGCGACGAACGAGCAGTACTTC. Protein product: CASSFVGATNEQYF.

V usage is TRBV5-1 and J usage is TRBJ1-3; D may be TRBD1 (6 bases). Germline values: CDR1 SGHRS, CDR2 YFSETQ. The CDR3 consists of 14 residues. Trimming shortened V by 4 bases and J by 4 bases, and 12 bases separated the two germline ends. The CDR3 sequence: CASSLGGAGNTIYF. The CDR3 coding sequence is TGCGCCAGCAGCCTTGGGGGCGCCGGAAACACCATATATTTT.

The CDR3 is CASSRRRATNEKLFF. The CDR3 bases are TGTGCCAGCAGCCGTCGACGGGCAACTAATGAAAAACTGTTTTTT. The chain has TRBV11-2 and TRBJ1-4, with D unresolved. This CDR3 spans 15 amino acids. The germline V gene has CDR1 SGHAT and CDR2 FQNNGV. V was trimmed by 5 bases and J by 0 bases, leaving 10 bases between them.

J is TRBJ1-2 and V is TRBV5-1, with D unclear. Germline CDR1 is SGHRS and CDR2 is YFSETQ. V was cut by 0 bases and J by 8 bases, with 17 bases left in between. The CDR3 consists of 15 residues. The CDR3 DNA is TGCGCCAGCAGCTTGGTATTAGGGAGCCCATACGGCTACACCTTC. It yields the protein CASSLVLGSPYGYTF. Full variable domain (rest looked up from reference TRBV5-1 and TRBJ1-2): KAGVTQTPRYLIKTRGQQVTLSCSPISGHRSVSWYQQTPGQGLQFLFEYFSETQRNKGNFPGRFSGRQFSNSRSEMNVSTLELGDSALYLCASSLVLGSPYGYTFGSGTRLTVV.

J is TRBJ1-5 and V is TRBV4-2, with TRBD1 matching 8 bases. Germline V gene lookup returns CDR1 LGHNA and CDR2 YNFKEQ. V trimming: 3 bases; J trimming: 3 bases; junction bases outside the gene matches: 10. This CDR3 contains 17 residues. The CDR3 DNA sequence: TGTGCCAGCAGCCAGGGCGGACAGGGCCGCATCAATCAGCCCCAGCATTTT. The encoded protein is CASSQGGQGRINQPQHF.

The chain employs TRBV30 and TRBJ1-5; D gene uncertain. This CDR3 has 13 residues. Germline-derived CDR1 and CDR2 are GTSNPN and SVGIG (reference sequence). V dropped 0 bases and J dropped 3 bases, with 6 bases sitting between them. The CDR3 sequence: CAWSVLPNQPQHF. The CDR3 DNA reads TGTGCCTGGAGTGTACTGCCCAATCAGCCCCAGCATTTT.

J is TRBJ2-3 and V is TRBV5-1, with 8 bases identical to TRBD2. Germline CDR1 reads SGHRS; CDR2 reads YFSETQ. CDR3 length: 17 amino acids. Losses at the gene ends were 0 bases for V and 0 bases for J; bases not matched to a gene: 6. Written as DNA, the CDR3 is TGCGCCAGCAGCTTGGCAGGCACTAGCGGCAGCACAGATACGCAGTATTTT. Protein product: CASSLAGTSGSTDTQYF.